This T cell receptor (beta chain) is from a study of Graves' ophthalmopathy and Graves' hyperthyroidism. The wider study: Before any treatment, peripheral blood was taken at the initial diagnosis.

In this sample, this clonotype turned up many times. The study amplified TCR beta CDR3 regions using RNA transcripts. HTBI primers were used in a first-round RT-PCR, which preceded a second-round multiplex PCR. MiXCR, applied by TCRdb to the multiplex PCR reads, yields one record per CDR3 protein. Of more than 550,000 distinct CDR3 sequences listed, about two fifths are singletons. V dropped 5 bases and J dropped 2 bases, with 11 bases sitting between them. This CDR3 contains 13 residues. Germline CDR1 SGHRS, CDR2 YFSETQ. Sample: peripheral blood. This clonotype was sampled from an adult man with Graves' ophthalmopathy. The chain is built from TRBV5-1 and TRBJ2-7; either TRBD1 or TRBD2 may fit D (5 bases each). CDR3: CASSYGATYEQYF. As DNA, the CDR3 is TGCGCCAGCAGTTACGGGGCTACCTACGAGCAGTACTTC.